The 16 T cell receptor beta chains presented below share a single source sample, sequenced in a study of monozygotic twins with inflammatory bowel disease. TCRdb processed the 5' RACE reads again and assigns one entry to each CDR3 protein, with no DNA. The data show about 160,000 distinct CDR3 sequences, and the top ten clones hold 2% to 3%. The sample comprised blood. These receptors were obtained from a human donor with ulcerative colitis or Crohn's disease, or a healthy co-twin of an affected twin (not recorded which).

The chain is built from TRBV7-7 and TRBJ2-3; TCRdb indicates TRBD1, and absent DNA this call remains unverified. The CDR3 runs to 15 residues. Germline CDR1 reads SSHAT; CDR2 reads FNYEAQ (reference sequence). The CDR3 region is CASSPSGGVTDTQYF.

The chain links TRBV25-1 to TRBJ2-1; there is no DNA to check the TCRdb D call of TRBD2. From germline, CDR1 is MGHDK and CDR2 SYGVNS. The CDR3 length is 16 residues. The CDR3 sequence: CASSDPTSGTYNEQFF.

The V gene is TRBV5-6, the J gene TRBJ1-6; TCRdb designates TRBD1, a call that cannot be tested without DNA. CDR1 SGHDT and CDR2 YYEEEE come from the germline V gene. The CDR3 runs 14 residues. CDR3 region: CASSLTGENSPLHF.

The chain uses TRBV20-1 and TRBJ2-5; with no DNA, the TCRdb D assignment of TRBD1 cannot be verified. Germline V gives CDR1 DFQATT, CDR2 SNEGSKA (reference sequence). The CDR3 runs to 15 residues. CDR3 loop: CSARDPQRGKETQYF.

The rearrangement uses TRBV4-1 and TRBJ1-6; the TRBD1 assignment by TCRdb is unverifiable without DNA. In germline, CDR1 is MGHRA, CDR2 YSYEKL. The CDR3 runs 16 residues. The CDR3 here is CASSQRADRGHSPLHF.

The V and J genes are TRBV19 and TRBJ2-7. The CDR3 has 15 residues. Germline V lookup: CDR1 LNHDA, CDR2 SQIVND (reference sequence). CDR3 sequence reads: CASSTAISHSYEQYF.

The chain couples TRBV27 to TRBJ2-1. Germline values: CDR1 MNHEY, CDR2 SMNVEV (reference sequence). The CDR3 is made up of 15 amino acids. CDR3 in amino acids: CASSFSRKGYNEQFF.

The CDR3 sequence is CASSPRLAGLYNEQFF. The rearrangement joins TRBV9 to TRBJ2-1; TCRdb picks TRBD2, but there is no DNA to check that call. This CDR3 contains 16 residues. Germline V gene lookup returns CDR1 SGDLS and CDR2 YYNGEE.

The chain has TRBV5-1 and TRBJ1-1; the TCRdb D gene call, TRBD1, has no DNA to confirm it. There are 15 residues in the CDR3. CDR1 SGHRS and CDR2 YFSETQ come from the germline V gene. CDR3 loop: CASSLVGTMNTEAFF. The full variable domain, in which reference TRBV5-1 and TRBJ1-1 provide the parts outside the CDR3, is KAGVTQTPRYLIKTRGQQVTLSCSPISGHRSVSWYQQTPGQGLQFLFEYFSETQRNKGNFPGRFSGRQFSNSRSEMNVSTLELGDSALYLCASSLVGTMNTEAFFGQGTRLTVV.

The rearrangement joins TRBV7-8 to TRBJ2-1; the TCRdb D gene call, TRBD2, has no DNA to confirm it. CDR1 is SGHVS and CDR2 is FQNEAQ in the germline V gene. The CDR3 length is 13 residues. The CDR3 sequence: CASSSGLNNEQFF.

This chain joins TRBV7-8 and TRBJ2-5; TCRdb calls TRBD2, which cannot be checked without DNA. Germline loops: CDR1 SGHVS, CDR2 FQNEAQ. The CDR3 is 15 residues long. This CDR3 reads CASSLSSGLQETQYF.

The chain uses TRBV4-3 and TRBJ2-2; TCRdb reports TRBD1, a call that lacks DNA to check it against. Germline-derived CDR1 and CDR2 are LGHNA and YSLEER. The CDR3 is made up of 14 amino acids. This CDR3 is CASSYRMGAGELFF.

The rearrangement joins TRBV29-1 to TRBJ1-2; the TCRdb D gene call, TRBD1, has no DNA to confirm it. The germline V gene encodes CDR1 SQVTM and CDR2 ANQGSEA. This CDR3 is 13 amino acids long. CDR3 amino acids: CSGSQGKSYGYTF.

V is TRBV20-1 and J is TRBJ1-6. The CDR3 is 13 amino acids. CDR1 and CDR2 from the germline V gene are DFQATT and SNEGSKA (reference sequence). CDR3 in amino acids: CSARPKANSPLHF.

The chain has TRBV12-3 or TRBV12-4 and TRBJ2-1; TCRdb lists TRBD1, though no DNA is available to test this call. This CDR3 comprises 23 residues. The CDR3 loop reads CASSLGVIYRDVFLLSSYNEQFF.

The chain carries TRBV28 and TRBJ2-7; TCRdb outputs TRBD1, but without DNA this stays unchecked. There are 18 residues in the CDR3. Germline V CDR1 and CDR2: MDHEN, SYDVKM. The CDR3 sequence: CASSFPLGRSLFYYEQYF.